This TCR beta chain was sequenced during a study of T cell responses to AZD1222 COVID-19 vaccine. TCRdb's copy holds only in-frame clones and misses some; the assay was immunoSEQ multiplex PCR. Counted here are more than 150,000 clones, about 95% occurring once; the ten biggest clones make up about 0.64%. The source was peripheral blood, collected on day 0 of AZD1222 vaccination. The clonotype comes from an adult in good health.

CDR3 DNA sequence: TGTGCCAGCAGGAGCGGAGGGGGGATCACAGATACGCAGTATTTT. This gives the protein CASRSGGGITDTQYF. This chain joins TRBV5-4 and TRBJ2-3; D tentatively fits TRBD1 or TRBD2 (6 bases each). V was trimmed by 5 bases and J by 2 bases, leaving 15 bases between them. Germline V lookup: CDR1 SGHNT, CDR2 YYREEE (reference sequence). The CDR3 totals 15 residues.